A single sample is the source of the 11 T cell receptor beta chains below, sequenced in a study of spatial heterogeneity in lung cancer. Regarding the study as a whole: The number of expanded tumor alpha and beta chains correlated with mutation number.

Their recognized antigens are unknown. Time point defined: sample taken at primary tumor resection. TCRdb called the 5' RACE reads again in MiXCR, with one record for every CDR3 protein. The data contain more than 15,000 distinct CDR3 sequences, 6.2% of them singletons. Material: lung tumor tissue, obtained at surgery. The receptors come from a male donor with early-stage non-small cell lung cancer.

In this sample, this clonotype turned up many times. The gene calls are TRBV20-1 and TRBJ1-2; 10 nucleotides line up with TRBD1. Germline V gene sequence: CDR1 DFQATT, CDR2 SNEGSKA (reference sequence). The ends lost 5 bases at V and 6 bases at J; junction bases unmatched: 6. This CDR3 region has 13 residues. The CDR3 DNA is TGCAGTGCTCGGACAGGGGGGGACCATGGCTACACCTTC. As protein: CSARTGGDHGYTF.

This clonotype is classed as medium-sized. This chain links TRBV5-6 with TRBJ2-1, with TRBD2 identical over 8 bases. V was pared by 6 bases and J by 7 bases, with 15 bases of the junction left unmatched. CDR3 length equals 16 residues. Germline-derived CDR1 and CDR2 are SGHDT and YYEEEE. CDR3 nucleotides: TGTGCCAGCACCCCCGCGAGCGGGAGTTCTTTGAATGAGCAGTTCTTC. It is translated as CASTPASGSSLNEQFF.

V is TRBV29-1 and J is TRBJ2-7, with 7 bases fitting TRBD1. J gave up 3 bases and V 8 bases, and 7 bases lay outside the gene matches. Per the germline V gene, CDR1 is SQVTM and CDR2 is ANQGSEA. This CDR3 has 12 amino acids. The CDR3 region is CSTRTGHYEQYF. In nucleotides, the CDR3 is TGCAGCACCAGGACAGGACACTACGAGCAGTACTTC.

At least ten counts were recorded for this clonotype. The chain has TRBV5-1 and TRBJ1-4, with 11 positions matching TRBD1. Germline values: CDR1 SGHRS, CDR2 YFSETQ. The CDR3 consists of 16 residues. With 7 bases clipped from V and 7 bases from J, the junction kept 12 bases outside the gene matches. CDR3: CASHGQGAEGREKLFF. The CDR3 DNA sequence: TGCGCCAGCCACGGACAGGGGGCAGAAGGACGTGAAAAACTGTTTTTT.

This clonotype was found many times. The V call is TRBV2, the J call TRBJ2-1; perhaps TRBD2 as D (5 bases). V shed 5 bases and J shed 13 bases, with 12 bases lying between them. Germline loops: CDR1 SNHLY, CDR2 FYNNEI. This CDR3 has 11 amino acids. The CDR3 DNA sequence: TGTGCCAGCAGTCACGAGGGTGATCAGTTCTTC. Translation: CASSHEGDQFF.

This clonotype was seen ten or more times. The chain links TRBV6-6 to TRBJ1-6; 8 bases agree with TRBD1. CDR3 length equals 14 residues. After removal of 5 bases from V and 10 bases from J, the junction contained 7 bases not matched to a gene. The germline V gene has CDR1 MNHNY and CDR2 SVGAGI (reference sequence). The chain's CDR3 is CASSLQGADSPLHF. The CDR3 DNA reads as TGTGCCAGCAGTCTTCAGGGGGCGGACTCACCCCTCCACTTT.

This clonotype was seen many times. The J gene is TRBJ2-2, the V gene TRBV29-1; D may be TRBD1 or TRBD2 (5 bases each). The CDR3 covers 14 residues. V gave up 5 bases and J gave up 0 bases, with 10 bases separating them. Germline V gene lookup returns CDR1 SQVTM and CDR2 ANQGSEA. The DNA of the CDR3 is TGCAGCGTTCCCGGGACGGCGAACACCGGGGAGCTGTTTTTT. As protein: CSVPGTANTGELFF.

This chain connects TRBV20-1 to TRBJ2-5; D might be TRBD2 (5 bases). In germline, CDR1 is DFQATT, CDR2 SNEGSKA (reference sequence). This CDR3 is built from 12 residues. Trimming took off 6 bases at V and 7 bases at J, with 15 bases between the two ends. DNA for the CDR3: TGCAGTGCCAGCAGAGTAGAGGGGACCCAGTACTTC. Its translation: CSASRVEGTQYF.

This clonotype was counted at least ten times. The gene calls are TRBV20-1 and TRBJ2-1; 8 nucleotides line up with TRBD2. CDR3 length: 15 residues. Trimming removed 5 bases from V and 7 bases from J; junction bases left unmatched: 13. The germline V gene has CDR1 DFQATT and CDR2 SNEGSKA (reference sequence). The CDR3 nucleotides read TGCAGTGCTCACCCCATTAGCGGGACTAGAAATGAGCAGTTCTTC. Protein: CSAHPISGTRNEQFF.

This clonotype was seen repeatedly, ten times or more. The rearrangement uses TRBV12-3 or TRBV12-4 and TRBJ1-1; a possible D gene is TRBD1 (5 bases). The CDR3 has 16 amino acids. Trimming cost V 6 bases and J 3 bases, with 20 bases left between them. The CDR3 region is CASRKSTRVGDTEAFF. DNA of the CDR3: TGTGCCAGCAGAAAGAGTACCAGGGTGGGGGACACTGAAGCTTTCTTT.

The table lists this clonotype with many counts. The CDR3 DNA is TGCAGCGTGGGATCTAGCATTGGAGAGACCCAGTACTTC. It codes for CSVGSSIGETQYF. The chain employs TRBV29-1 and TRBJ2-5; tentatively, D is TRBD2 (5 bases). The CDR3 length is 13 residues. Germline V gene data show CDR1 as SQVTM and CDR2 as ANQGSEA. V was shortened by 6 bases and J by 4 bases, with 15 bases between the two germline ends.